These 23 T cell receptor beta chains originate from one sample sequenced in a study of T cell responses to AZD1222 COVID-19 vaccine. The repertoire was sequenced with immunoSEQ multiplex PCR; TCRdb's copy has only in-frame clones and lacks some. The sample includes 150,000 to 160,000 clones, 90% seen only once; the top ten take around 1.9%. Sequenced material: peripheral blood, taken on day 0 of AZD1222 vaccination. The receptors here all came from an adult in good health.

CDR3 loop: CASSQDHGLAGNTGELFF. CDR3 sequence (DNA): TGTGCCAGCAGCCAAGATCACGGACTAGCGGGAAACACCGGGGAGCTGTTTTTT. The chain recombines TRBV4-2 with TRBJ2-2; 12 bases are shared with TRBD2. The CDR3 covers 18 residues. Germline V gives CDR1 LGHNA, CDR2 YNFKEQ. J gave up 2 bases and V 0 bases, and 4 bases lay outside the gene matches.

In this sample, this clone turned up a few times. The J gene is TRBJ1-5, the V gene TRBV28, with TRBD1 as a possible D gene (6 bases). Trimming cost V 4 bases and J 0 bases, with 10 bases left between them. This CDR3 region has 15 residues. CDR1 is MDHEN, CDR2 SYDVKM, per germline. The CDR3 DNA reads TGTGCCAGCAGTTCACAGGGTTATAGCAATCAGCCCCAGCATTTT. Encoded protein: CASSSQGYSNQPQHF.

This chain connects TRBV5-4 to TRBJ2-3; TRBD2 matches at 9 bases. Unmatched junction bases numbered 9, after V lost 4 bases and J lost 0 bases. Germline CDR1 SGHNT, CDR2 YYREEE (reference sequence). The CDR3 length is 17 residues. The chain's CDR3 is CASSDLLAGESTDTQYF. In nucleotides, the CDR3 is TGTGCCAGCAGCGATTTATTAGCGGGAGAAAGCACAGATACGCAGTATTTT.

V is TRBV4-1 and J is TRBJ2-2; D gene ambiguous. Trimming cost V 4 bases and J 3 bases, with 3 bases left between them. This CDR3 is built from 12 residues. Germline V gene sequence: CDR1 MGHRA, CDR2 YSYEKL. The CDR3 loop reads CASSPYTGELFF. The DNA for the CDR3 is TGCGCCAGCAGCCCTTACACCGGGGAGCTGTTTTTT.

The gene calls are TRBV15 and TRBJ2-7, with 10 nucleotides matching TRBD1. This CDR3 is 15 amino acids long. J was trimmed by 6 bases and V by 6 bases; bases with no gene match: 11. The V gene's germline CDR1 is LNHNV and CDR2 YYDKDF (reference sequence). CDR3: CATSLAGTGAGEQYF. The CDR3 region has the DNA TGTGCCACCAGTCTGGCCGGGACAGGGGCGGGCGAGCAGTACTTC.

V usage is TRBV5-4 and J usage is TRBJ2-5; no reliable D call. The germline V and J ends were trimmed by 4 bases and 3 bases, with 10 bases remaining between them. The V gene's germline CDR1 is SGHNT and CDR2 YYREEE (reference sequence). The length of the CDR3 is 13 residues. This chain's CDR3 is CASSDTGEETQYF. For the CDR3, the DNA is TGTGCCAGCAGCGATACTGGGGAAGAGACCCAGTACTTC.

The V call is TRBV12-3 or TRBV12-4, the J call TRBJ1-1; D gene unclear. Trimming took 6 bases from V and 0 from J, leaving 2 bases between them. The CDR3 contains 11 residues. CDR3 sequence: CASRVNTEAFF. The DNA of the CDR3 is TGTGCCAGCAGGGTGAACACTGAAGCTTTCTTT.

The chain employs TRBV4-3 and TRBJ1-5; D is unclear. CDR1 LGHNA and CDR2 YSLEER come from the germline V gene. V lost 0 bases and J 5 bases, leaving 11 bases between the germline ends. The CDR3 has 15 residues. In DNA, the CDR3 is TGCGCCAGCAGCCAAGATACGCACATTCATCAGCCCCAGCATTTT. Residues: CASSQDTHIHQPQHF.

V and J are TRBV10-3 and TRBJ2-7; TRBD1 matches at 8 bases. CDR3 length: 14 amino acids. V was clipped by 6 bases and J by 4 bases; unmatched bases: 8. Germline CDR1 reads ENHRY; CDR2 reads SYGVKD. The CDR3 spells CAISYGQGWYEQYF. CDR3 sequence (DNA): TGTGCCATCAGCTACGGACAGGGTTGGTACGAGCAGTACTTC.

The chain combines TRBV11-2 with TRBJ1-6, with TRBD1 matching 11 bases. The J segment lost 3 bases and the V segment lost 1 base, leaving 2 bases of the junction unmatched. This CDR3 spans 17 amino acids. CDR1 is SGHAT, CDR2 FQNNGV, per germline. The CDR3 region has the DNA TGTGCCAGCAGCTTAGCCGGGACAGGGGGCTATAATTCACCCCTCCACTTT. It codes for CASSLAGTGGYNSPLHF.

The chain couples TRBV2 to TRBJ1-1, with D possibly matching TRBD1 (5 bases). The V gene's germline CDR1 is SNHLY and CDR2 FYNNEI. Trimming cost V 4 bases and J 1 base, with 7 bases left between them. The CDR3 sequence is 13 residues long. The CDR3 loop is CASSGDPNTEAFF. The CDR3 DNA reads TGTGCCAGCAGTGGGGACCCGAACACTGAAGCTTTCTTT.

This clone was seen just once. The chain is built from TRBV4-3 and TRBJ1-2; D possibly corresponds to TRBD1 (5 bases). This CDR3 spans 15 amino acids. CDR1 LGHNA and CDR2 YSLEER come from the germline V gene. Trimming removed 4 bases from V and 2 bases from J, with 14 bases in between. DNA of the CDR3: TGCGCCAGCAGCCCCCGAGGGGCAGGGAACTATGGCTACACCTTC. Translation gives CASSPRGAGNYGYTF.

The genes are TRBV24-1 and TRBJ2-1; 7 bases match TRBD1. Germline V CDR1 and CDR2: KGHDR, SFDVKD. The CDR3 sequence is 15 residues long. V shed 4 bases, J shed 8 bases, and the junction held 10 bases outside the gene matches. CDR3 DNA sequence: TGTGCCACCAGTGAGAACAGGGGATTGAGCGATGAGCAGTTCTTC. It specifies CATSENRGLSDEQFF.

The chain uses TRBV28 and TRBJ2-7; D perhaps matches TRBD2 (6 bases). CDR1 is MDHEN and CDR2 is SYDVKM in the germline V gene. The CDR3 is 16 residues long. The germline V and J ends were trimmed by 8 bases and 4 bases, with 24 bases remaining between them. The CDR3 DNA follows: TGTGCCAGCCATCCGTCGATCCCGGGAGTCGGATACGAGCAGTACTTC. It specifies CASHPSIPGVGYEQYF.

The chain has TRBV24-1 and TRBJ2-1, with 11 bases lining up with TRBD2. The CDR3 is 18 amino acids. CDR1 and CDR2 from the germline V gene are KGHDR and SFDVKD. The ends lost 3 bases at V and 0 bases at J; junction bases unmatched: 6. The DNA of the CDR3 is TGTGCCACCAGTGATCCGGGGACTAGCGGACACTCCTACAATGAGCAGTTCTTC. Its translation: CATSDPGTSGHSYNEQFF.

The chain links TRBV28 to TRBJ2-7; 7 bases line up with TRBD2. The length of the CDR3 is 15 residues. Trimming removed 5 bases from V and 3 bases from J; junction bases left unmatched: 10. Germline V CDR1 and CDR2: MDHEN, SYDVKM. CDR3 amino acids: CASSPSGGESYEQYF. CDR3 nucleotides: TGTGCCAGCAGTCCTAGCGGAGGGGAGAGCTACGAGCAGTACTTC.

This sequence joins TRBV7-2 and TRBJ2-7; unclear D gene. V lost 8 bases and J lost 2, with 13 bases in between. The germline V gene encodes CDR1 SGHTA and CDR2 FQGNSA. CDR3 length: 13 amino acids. The CDR3 DNA reads as TGTGCCAGCGGCTGGACGGCCACCTACGAGCAGTACTTC. Its protein is CASGWTATYEQYF.

This chain links TRBV27 with TRBJ2-2; D not resolved. Germline-derived CDR1 and CDR2 are MNHEY and SMNVEV (reference sequence). Trimming removed 5 bases at V and 8 bases at J, with 12 bases between. The CDR3 contains 13 residues. CDR3 bases: TGTGCCAGCAGTCCCATAATTGGGGGGGAGCTGTTTTTT. It specifies CASSPIIGGELFF.

V usage is TRBV13 and J usage is TRBJ2-1; 9 bases line up with TRBD2. CDR3 length: 15 residues. Per germline, CDR1 PRHDT and CDR2 FYEKMQ (reference sequence). V lost 5 bases to trimming and J lost 3 bases; unmatched junction nucleotides: 5. The CDR3 DNA sequence: TGTGCCAGCAGCGTACGACTAGCGGTCTACAATGAGCAGTTCTTC. This sequence encodes CASSVRLAVYNEQFF.

CDR3 amino acids: CASSQRQGATNEKLFF. DNA for the CDR3: TGTGCCAGCAGCCAAAGACAGGGGGCGACTAATGAAAAACTGTTTTTT. The rearrangement uses TRBV14 and TRBJ1-4, with 10 bases lining up with TRBD1. V trimming: 2 bases; J trimming: 2 bases; junction bases outside the gene matches: 2. The CDR3 contains 16 residues. Germline loops: CDR1 SGHDN, CDR2 FVKESK.

The table lists this clone with a count of one. This rearrangement joins TRBV4-1 to TRBJ1-2; no clear D. This CDR3 spans 14 amino acids. V shed 1 base and J shed 3 bases, with 9 bases lying between them. The germline CDR1 and CDR2 sequences are MGHRA and YSYEKL. DNA for the CDR3: TGCGCCAGCAGCCAAGGTCAACAATACTATGGCTACACCTTC. Translation: CASSQGQQYYGYTF.

The chain employs TRBV12-3 or TRBV12-4 and TRBJ2-3; D not certain. V lost 5 bases and J lost 0, with 3 bases in between. The CDR3 has 12 amino acids. The CDR3 sequence is CASSPSTDTQYF. The CDR3 region has the DNA TGTGCCAGCAGTCCCAGCACAGATACGCAGTATTTT.

The V and J genes are TRBV14 and TRBJ2-3, with 7 bases lining up with TRBD2. CDR1 and CDR2 (germline): SGHDN, FVKESK. There are 16 residues in the CDR3. Trimming took 1 base from V and 2 from J; bases not matched to a gene: 6. CDR3 bases: TGTGCCAGCAGCCAAGTTCAAGCGGGATTCACAGATACGCAGTATTTT. Protein: CASSQVQAGFTDTQYF. Supplemented by reference TRBV14 and TRBJ2-3, the full variable domain reads EAGVTQFPSHSVIEKGQTVTLRCDPISGHDNLYWYRRVMGKEIKFLLHFVKESKQDESGMPNNRFLAERTGGTYSTLKVQPAELEDSGVYFCASSQVQAGFTDTQYFGPGTRLTVL.